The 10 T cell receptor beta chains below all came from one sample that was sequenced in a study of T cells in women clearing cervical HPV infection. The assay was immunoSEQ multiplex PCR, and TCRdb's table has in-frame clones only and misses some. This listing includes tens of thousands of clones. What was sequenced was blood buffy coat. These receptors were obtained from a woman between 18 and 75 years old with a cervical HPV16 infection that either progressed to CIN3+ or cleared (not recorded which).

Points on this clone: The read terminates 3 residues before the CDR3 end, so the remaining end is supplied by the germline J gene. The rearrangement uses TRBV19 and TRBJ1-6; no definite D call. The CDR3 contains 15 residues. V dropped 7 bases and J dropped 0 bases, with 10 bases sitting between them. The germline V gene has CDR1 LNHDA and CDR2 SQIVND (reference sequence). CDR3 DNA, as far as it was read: TGTGCCAGTAATGAGCGGAGCTCCTATAATTCACCC. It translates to CASNERSSYNSP. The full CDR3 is CASNERSSYNSPLHF. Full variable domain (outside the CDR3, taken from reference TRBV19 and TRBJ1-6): DGGITQSPKYLFRKEGQNVTLSCEQNLNHDAMYWYRQDPGQGLRLIYYSQIVNDFQKGDIAEGYSVSREKKESFPLTVTSAQKNPTAFYLCASNERSSYNSPLHFGNGTRLTVT.

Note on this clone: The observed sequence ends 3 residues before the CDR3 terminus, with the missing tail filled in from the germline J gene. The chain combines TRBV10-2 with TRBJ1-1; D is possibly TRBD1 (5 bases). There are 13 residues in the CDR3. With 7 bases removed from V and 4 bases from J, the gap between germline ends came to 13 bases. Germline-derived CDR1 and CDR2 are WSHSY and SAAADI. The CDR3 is CASKTTAGTEAFF. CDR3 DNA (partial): TGCGCCAGCAAGACGACAGCCGGCACTGAA.

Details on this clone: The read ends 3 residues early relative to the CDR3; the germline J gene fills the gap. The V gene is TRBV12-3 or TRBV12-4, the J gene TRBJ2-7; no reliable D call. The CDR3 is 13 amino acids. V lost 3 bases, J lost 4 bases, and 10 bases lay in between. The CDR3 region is CASSFSGSYEQYF. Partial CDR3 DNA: TGTGCCAGCAGTTTTTCAGGATCATACGAG.

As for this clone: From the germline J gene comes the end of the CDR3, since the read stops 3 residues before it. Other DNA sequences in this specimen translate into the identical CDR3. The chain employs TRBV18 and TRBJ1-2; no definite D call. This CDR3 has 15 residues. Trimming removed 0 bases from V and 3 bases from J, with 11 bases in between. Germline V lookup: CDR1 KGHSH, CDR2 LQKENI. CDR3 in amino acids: CASSPPGFGDYGYTF. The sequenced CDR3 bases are TGTGCCAGCTCACCACCTGGTTTCGGGGACTATGGC.

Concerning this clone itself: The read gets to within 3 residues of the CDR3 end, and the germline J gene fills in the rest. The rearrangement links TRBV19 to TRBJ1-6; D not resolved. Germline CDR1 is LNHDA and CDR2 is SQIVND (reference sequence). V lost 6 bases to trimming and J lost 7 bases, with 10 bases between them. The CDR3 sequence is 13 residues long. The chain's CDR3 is CASSPTRNSPLHF. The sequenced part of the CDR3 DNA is TGTGCCAGTAGCCCGACAAGGAATTCACCC.

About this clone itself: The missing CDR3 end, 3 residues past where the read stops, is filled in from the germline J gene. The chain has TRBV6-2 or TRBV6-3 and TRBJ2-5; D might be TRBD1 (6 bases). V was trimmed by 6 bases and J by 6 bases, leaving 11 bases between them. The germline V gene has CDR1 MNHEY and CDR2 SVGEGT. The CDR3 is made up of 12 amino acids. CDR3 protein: CASSRDTKTQYF. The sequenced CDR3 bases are TGTGCCAGCAGCCGGGACACCAAGACC.

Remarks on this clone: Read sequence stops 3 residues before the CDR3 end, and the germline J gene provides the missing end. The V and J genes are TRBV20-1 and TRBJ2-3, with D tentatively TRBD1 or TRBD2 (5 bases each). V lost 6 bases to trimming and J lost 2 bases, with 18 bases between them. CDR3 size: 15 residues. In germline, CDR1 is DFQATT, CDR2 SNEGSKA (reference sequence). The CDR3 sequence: CSAHPGEGLTDTQYF. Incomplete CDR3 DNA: TGCAGTGCGCACCCTGGTGAGGGGCTCACAGATACG.

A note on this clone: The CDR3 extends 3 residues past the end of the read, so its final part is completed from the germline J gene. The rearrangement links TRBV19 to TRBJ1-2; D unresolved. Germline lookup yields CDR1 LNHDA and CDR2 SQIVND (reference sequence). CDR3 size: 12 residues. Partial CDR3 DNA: TGTGCCAGTCTGGCCAACCCAGCGGGC. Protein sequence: CASLANPAG. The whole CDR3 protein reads CASLANPAGYTF.

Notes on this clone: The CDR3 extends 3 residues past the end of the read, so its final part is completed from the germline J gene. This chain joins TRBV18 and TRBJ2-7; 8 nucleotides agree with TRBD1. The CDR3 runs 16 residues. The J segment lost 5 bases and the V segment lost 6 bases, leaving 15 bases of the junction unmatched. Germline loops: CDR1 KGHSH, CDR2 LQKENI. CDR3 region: CASSRFFGTGPDEQYF. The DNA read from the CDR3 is TGTGCCAGCTCCCGTTTTTTTGGGACAGGTCCGGACGAG.

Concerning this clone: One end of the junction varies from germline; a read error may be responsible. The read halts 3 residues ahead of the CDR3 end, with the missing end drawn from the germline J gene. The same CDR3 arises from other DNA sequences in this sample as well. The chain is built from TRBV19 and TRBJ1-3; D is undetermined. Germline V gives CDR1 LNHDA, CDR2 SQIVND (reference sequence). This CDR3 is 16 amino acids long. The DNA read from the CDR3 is TGTGCCAGTAGTATAGCGAGCAGGCGCTCTGGAAACACG. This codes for CASSIASRRSGNT. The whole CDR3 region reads CASSIASRRSGNTIYF.